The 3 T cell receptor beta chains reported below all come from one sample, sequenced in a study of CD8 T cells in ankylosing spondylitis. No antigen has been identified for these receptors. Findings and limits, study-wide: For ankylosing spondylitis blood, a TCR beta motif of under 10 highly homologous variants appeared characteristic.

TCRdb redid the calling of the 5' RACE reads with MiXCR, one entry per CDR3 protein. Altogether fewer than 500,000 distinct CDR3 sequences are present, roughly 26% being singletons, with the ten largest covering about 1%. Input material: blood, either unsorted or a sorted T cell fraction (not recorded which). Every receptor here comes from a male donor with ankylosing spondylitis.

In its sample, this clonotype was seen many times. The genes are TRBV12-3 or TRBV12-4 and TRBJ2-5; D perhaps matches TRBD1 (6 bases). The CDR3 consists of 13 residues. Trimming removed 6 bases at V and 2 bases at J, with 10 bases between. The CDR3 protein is CASSGQLQETQYF. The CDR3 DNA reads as TGTGCCAGCAGCGGACAGTTACAAGAGACCCAGTACTTC.

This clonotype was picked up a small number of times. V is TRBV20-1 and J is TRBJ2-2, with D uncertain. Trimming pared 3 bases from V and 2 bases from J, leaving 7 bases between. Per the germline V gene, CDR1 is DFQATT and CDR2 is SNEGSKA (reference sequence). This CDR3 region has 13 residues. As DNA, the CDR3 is TGCAGTGCTAGTGGGCCAAACACCGGGGAGCTGTTTTTT. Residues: CSASGPNTGELFF.

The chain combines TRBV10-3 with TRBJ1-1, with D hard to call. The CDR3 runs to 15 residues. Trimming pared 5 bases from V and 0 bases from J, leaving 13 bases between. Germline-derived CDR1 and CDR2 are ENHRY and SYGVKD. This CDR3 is CAISPSMTLNTEAFF. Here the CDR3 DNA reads TGTGCCATCAGTCCCTCTATGACTCTGAACACTGAAGCTTTCTTT.